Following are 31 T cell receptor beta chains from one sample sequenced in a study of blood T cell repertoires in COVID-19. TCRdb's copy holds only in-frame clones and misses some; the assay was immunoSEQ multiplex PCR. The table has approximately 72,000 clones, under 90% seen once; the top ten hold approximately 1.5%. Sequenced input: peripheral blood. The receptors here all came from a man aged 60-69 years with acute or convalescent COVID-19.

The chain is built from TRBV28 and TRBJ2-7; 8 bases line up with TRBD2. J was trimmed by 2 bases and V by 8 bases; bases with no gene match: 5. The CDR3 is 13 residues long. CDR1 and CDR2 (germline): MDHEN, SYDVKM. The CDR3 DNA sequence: TGTGCCAGCTTGGCAGCGGGAGCCTACGAGCAGTACTTC. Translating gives CASLAAGAYEQYF. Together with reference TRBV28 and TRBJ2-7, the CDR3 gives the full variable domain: DVKVTQSSRYLVKRTGEKVFLECVQDMDHENMFWYRQDPGLGLRLIYFSYDVKMKEKGDIPEGYSVSREKKERFSLILESASTNQTSMYLCASLAAGAYEQYFGPGTRLTVT.

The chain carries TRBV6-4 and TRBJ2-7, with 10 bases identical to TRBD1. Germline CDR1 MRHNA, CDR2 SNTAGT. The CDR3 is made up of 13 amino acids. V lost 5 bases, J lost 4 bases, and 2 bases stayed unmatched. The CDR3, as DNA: TGTGCCAGCAGTCGGGACAGGGGATACGAGCAGTACTTC. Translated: CASSRDRGYEQYF.

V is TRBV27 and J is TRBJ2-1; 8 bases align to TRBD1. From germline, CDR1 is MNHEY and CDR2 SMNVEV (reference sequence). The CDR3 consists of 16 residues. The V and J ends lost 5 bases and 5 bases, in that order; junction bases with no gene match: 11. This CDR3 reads CASSLISGTGNNEQFF. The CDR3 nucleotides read TGTGCCAGCAGTCTCATCTCAGGGACAGGCAACAATGAGCAGTTCTTC.

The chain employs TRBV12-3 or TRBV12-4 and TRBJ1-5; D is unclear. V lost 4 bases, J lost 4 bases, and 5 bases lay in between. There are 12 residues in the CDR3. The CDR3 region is CASSSGNQPQHF. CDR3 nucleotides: TGTGCCAGCAGTTCGGGGAATCAGCCCCAGCATTTT.

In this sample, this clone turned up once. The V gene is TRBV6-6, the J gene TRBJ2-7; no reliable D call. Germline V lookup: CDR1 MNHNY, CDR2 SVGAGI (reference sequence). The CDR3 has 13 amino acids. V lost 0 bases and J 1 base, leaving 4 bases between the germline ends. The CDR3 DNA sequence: TGTGCCAGCAGTTACTCGTCGTCCTACGAGCAGTACTTC. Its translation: CASSYSSSYEQYF.

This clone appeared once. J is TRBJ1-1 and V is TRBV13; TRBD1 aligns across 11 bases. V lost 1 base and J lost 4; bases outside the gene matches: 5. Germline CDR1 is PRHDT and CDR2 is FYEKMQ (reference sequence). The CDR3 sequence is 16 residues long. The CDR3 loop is CASSLDGGTGGTEAFF. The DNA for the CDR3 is TGTGCCAGCAGCTTAGATGGTGGGACAGGGGGCACTGAAGCTTTCTTT.

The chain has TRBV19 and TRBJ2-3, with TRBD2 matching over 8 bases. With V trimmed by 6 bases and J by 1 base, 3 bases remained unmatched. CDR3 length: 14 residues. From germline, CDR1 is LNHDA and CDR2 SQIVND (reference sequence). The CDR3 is CASSPGGRTDTQYF. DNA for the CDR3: TGTGCCAGTAGCCCGGGGGGGCGCACAGATACGCAGTATTTT.

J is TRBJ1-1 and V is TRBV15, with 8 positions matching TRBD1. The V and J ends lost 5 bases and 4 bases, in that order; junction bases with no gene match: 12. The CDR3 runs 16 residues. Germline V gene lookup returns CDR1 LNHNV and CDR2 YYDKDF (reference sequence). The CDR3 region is CATSVGTGMGSTEAFF. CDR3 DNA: TGTGCCACCAGCGTCGGGACAGGAATGGGGAGCACTGAAGCTTTCTTT.

DNA for the CDR3: TGTGCCAGCAATGATCAGGGTGGCAATGAGCAGTTCTTC. The encoded protein is CASNDQGGNEQFF. The chain links TRBV5-4 to TRBJ2-1; possibly TRBD1 for D (5 bases). The germline V gene has CDR1 SGHNT and CDR2 YYREEE (reference sequence). V was pared by 6 bases and J by 6 bases, with 13 bases between. The CDR3 contains 13 residues.

The CDR3 DNA reads TGTGCCAGCAGTCCCCGACTCTCCGCCGGGGAGCTGTTTTTT. It yields the protein CASSPRLSAGELFF. The V and J genes are TRBV6-5 and TRBJ2-2; D is undetermined. Germline V gene lookup returns CDR1 MNHEY and CDR2 SVGAGI. CDR3 size: 14 residues. Trimming took off 5 bases at V and 6 bases at J, with 13 bases between the two ends.

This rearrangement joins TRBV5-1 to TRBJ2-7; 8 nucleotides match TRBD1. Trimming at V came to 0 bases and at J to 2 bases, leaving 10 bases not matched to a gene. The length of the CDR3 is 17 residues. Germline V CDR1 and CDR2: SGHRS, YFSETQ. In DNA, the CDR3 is TGCGCCAGCAGCTTGGGACTCAGGACAGGGCGGCCCTACGAGCAGTACTTC. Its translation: CASSLGLRTGRPYEQYF.

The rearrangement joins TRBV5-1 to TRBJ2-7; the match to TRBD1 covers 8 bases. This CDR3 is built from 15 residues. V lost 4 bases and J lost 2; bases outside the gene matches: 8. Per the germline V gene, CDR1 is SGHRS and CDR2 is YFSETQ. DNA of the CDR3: TGCGCCAGCAGCCCCAGGACAGGGTCCGCCTACGAGCAGTACTTC. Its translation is CASSPRTGSAYEQYF. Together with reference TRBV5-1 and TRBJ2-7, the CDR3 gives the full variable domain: KAGVTQTPRYLIKTRGQQVTLSCSPISGHRSVSWYQQTPGQGLQFLFEYFSETQRNKGNFPGRFSGRQFSNSRSEMNVSTLELGDSALYLCASSPRTGSAYEQYFGPGTRLTVT.

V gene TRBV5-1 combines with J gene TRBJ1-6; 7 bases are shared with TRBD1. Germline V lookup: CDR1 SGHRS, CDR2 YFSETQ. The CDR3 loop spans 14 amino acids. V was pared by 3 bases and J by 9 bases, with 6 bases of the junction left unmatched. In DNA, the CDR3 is TGCGCCAGCAGCTCAGGGGGAGTCGGTTCACCCCTCCACTTT. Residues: CASSSGGVGSPLHF.

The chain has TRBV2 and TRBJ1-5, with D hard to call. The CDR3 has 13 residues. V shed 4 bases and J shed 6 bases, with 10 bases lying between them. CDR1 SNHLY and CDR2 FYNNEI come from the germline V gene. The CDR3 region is CASSVGPAQPQHF. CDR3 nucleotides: TGTGCCAGCAGTGTGGGCCCCGCTCAGCCCCAGCATTTT.

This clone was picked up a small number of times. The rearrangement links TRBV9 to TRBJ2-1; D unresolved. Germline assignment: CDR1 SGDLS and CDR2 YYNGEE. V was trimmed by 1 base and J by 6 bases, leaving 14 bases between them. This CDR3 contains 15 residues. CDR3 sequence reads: CASSVRISEINEQFF. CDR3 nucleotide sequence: TGTGCCAGCAGCGTAAGAATCAGCGAGATCAATGAGCAGTTCTTC.

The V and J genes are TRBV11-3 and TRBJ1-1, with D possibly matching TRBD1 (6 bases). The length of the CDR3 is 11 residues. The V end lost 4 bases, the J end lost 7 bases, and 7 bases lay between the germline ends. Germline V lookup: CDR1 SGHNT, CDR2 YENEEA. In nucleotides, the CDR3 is TGTGCCAGCAGCTCGGACAGTGAAGCTTTCTTT. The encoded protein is CASSSDSEAFF. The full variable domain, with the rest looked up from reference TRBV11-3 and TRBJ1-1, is EAGVVQSPRYKIIEKKQPVAFWCNPISGHNTLYWYLQNLGQGPELLIRYENEEAVDDSQLPKDRFSAERLKGVDSTLKIQPAELGDSAVYLCASSSDSEAFFGQGTRLTVV.

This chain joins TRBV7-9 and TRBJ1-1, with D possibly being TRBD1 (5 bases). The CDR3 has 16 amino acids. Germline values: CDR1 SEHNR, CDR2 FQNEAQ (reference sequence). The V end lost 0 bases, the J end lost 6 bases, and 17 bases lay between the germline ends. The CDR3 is CASSLATVIQGPEAFF. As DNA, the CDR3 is TGTGCCAGCAGCTTAGCCACGGTAATCCAGGGCCCTGAAGCTTTCTTT.

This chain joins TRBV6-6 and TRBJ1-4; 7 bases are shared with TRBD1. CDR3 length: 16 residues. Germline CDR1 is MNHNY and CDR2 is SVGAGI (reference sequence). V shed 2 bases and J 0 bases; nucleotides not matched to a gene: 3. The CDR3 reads CASSYIGTATNEKLFF. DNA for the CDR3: TGTGCCAGCAGTTACATCGGGACAGCAACTAATGAAAAACTGTTTTTT.

Written as DNA, the CDR3 is TGCGCCAGCAGCTTTACCTTCTCGGGTAGAGGCCTCCTCGGGTCCGTTGTTCCCCTCCACTTT. It encodes CASSFTFSGRGLLGSVVPLHF. The J gene is TRBJ1-6, the V gene TRBV5-1, with unresolved D. CDR1 is SGHRS and CDR2 is YFSETQ in the germline V gene. The length of the CDR3 is 21 residues. The V end was cut by 2 bases, the J end by 13 bases, with 37 bases between.

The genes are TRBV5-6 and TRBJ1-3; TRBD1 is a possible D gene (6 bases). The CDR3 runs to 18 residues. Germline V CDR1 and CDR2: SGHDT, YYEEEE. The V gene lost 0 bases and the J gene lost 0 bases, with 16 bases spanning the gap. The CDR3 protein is CASSLVWAGATSGNTIYF. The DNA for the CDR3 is TGTGCCAGCAGCTTGGTCTGGGCAGGGGCGACCTCTGGAAACACCATATATTTT. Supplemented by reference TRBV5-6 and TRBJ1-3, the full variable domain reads DAGVTQSPTHLIKTRGQQVTLRCSPKSGHDTVSWYQQALGQGPQFIFQYYEEEERQRGNFPDRFSGHQFPNYSSELNVNALLLGDSALYLCASSLVWAGATSGNTIYFGEGSWLTVV.

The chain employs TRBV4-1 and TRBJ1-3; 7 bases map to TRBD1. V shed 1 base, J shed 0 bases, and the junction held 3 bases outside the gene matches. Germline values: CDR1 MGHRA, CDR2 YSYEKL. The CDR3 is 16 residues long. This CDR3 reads CASSQVGQSSGNTIYF. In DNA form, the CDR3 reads TGCGCCAGCAGCCAAGTGGGACAGAGCTCTGGAAACACCATATATTTT.

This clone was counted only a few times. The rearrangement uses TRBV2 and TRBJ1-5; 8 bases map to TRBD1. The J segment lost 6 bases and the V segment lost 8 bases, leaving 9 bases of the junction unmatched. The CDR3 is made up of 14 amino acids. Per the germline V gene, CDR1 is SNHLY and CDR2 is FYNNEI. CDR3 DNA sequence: TGTGCCAGCTGTGGACAGGGAGGTATTCAGCCCCAGCATTTT. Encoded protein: CASCGQGGIQPQHF.

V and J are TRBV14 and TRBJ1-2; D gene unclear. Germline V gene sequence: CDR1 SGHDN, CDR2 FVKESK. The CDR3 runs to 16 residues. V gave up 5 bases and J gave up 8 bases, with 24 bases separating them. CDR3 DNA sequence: TGTGCCAGCAGCGCCGTCCGAGGGTCGCTTTTTGGGGGCTACACCTTC. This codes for CASSAVRGSLFGGYTF. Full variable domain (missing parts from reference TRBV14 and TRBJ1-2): EAGVTQFPSHSVIEKGQTVTLRCDPISGHDNLYWYRRVMGKEIKFLLHFVKESKQDESGMPNNRFLAERTGGTYSTLKVQPAELEDSGVYFCASSAVRGSLFGGYTFGSGTRLTVV.

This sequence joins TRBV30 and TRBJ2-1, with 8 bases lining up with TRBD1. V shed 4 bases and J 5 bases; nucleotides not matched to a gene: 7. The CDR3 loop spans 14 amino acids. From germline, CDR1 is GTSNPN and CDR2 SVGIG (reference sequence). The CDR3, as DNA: TGTGCCTGGACCACCGGGACAGGTGACAATGAGCAGTTCTTC. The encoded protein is CAWTTGTGDNEQFF.

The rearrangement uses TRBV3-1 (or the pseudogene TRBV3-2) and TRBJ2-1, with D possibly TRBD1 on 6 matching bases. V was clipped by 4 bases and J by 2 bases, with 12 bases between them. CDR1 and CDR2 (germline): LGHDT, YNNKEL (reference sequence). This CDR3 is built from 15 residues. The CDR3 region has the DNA TGTGCCAGCAGCCTAGGGACATCAGCCTACAATGAGCAGTTCTTC. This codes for CASSLGTSAYNEQFF.

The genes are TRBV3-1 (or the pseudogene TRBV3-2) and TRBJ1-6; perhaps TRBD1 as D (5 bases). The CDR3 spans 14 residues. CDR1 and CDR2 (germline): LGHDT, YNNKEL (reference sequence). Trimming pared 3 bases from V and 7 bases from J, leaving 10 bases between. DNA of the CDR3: TGTGCCAGCAGCCAGCCCAACAGGAATTCACCCCTCCACTTT. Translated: CASSQPNRNSPLHF.

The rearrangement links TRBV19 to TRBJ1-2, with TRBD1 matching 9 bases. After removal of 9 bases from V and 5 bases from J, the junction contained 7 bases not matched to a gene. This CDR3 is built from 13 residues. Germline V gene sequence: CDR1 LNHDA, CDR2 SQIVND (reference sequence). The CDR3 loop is CASRPTGGYGYTF. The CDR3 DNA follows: TGTGCCAGCCGCCCGACAGGGGGGTATGGCTACACCTTC.

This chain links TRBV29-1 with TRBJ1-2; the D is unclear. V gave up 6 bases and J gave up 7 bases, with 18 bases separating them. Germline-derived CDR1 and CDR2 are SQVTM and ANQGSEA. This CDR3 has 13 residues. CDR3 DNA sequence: TGCAGCGTGGAGAGGTTGGCAGGAGGTGGCTACACCTTC. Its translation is CSVERLAGGGYTF.

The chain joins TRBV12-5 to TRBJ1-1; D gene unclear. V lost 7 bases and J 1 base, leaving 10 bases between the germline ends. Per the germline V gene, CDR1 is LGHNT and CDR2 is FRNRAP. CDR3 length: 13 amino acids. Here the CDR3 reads CASAMGPNTEAFF. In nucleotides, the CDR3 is TGTGCTAGTGCTATGGGCCCGAACACTGAAGCTTTCTTT. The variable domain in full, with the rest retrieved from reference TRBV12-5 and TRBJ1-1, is DARVTQTPRHKVTEMGQEVTMRCQPILGHNTVFWYRQTMMQGLELLAYFRNRAPLDDSGMPKDRFSAEMPDATLATLKIQPSEPRDSAVYFCASAMGPNTEAFFGQGTRLTVV.

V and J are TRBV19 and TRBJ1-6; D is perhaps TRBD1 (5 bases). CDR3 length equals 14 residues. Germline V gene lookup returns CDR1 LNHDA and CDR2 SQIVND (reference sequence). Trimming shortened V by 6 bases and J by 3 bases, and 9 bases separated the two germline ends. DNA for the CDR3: TGTGCCAGTAGGGAGGGGAACTATAATTCACCCCTCCACTTT. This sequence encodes CASREGNYNSPLHF. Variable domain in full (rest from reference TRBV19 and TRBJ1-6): DGGITQSPKYLFRKEGQNVTLSCEQNLNHDAMYWYRQDPGQGLRLIYYSQIVNDFQKGDIAEGYSVSREKKESFPLTVTSAQKNPTAFYLCASREGNYNSPLHFGNGTRLTVT.

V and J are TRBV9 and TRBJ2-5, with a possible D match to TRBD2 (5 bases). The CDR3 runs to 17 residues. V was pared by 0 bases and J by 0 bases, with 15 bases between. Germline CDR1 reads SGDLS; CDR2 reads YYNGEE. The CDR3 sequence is CASSVGAGGAYQETQYF. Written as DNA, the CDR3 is TGTGCCAGCAGCGTAGGTGCGGGTGGTGCCTACCAAGAGACCCAGTACTTC.